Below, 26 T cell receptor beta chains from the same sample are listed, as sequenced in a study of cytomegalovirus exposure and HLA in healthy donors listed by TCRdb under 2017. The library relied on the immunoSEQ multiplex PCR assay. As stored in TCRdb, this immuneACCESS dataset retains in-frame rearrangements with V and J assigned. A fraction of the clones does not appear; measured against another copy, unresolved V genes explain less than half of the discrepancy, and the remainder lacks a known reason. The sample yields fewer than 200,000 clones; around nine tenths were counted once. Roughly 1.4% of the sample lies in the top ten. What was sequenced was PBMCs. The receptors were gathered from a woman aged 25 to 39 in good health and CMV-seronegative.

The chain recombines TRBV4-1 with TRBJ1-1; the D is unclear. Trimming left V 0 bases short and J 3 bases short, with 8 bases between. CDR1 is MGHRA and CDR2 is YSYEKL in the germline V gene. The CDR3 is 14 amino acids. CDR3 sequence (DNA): TGCGCCAGCAGCCAAGACAGAACCTACACTGAAGCTTTCTTT. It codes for CASSQDRTYTEAFF.

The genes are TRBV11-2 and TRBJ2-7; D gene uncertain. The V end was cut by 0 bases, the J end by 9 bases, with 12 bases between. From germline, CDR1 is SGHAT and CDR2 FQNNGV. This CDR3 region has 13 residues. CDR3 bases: TGTGCCAGCAGCTTAGAATATGGTACTCGGCAGTACTTC. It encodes CASSLEYGTRQYF.

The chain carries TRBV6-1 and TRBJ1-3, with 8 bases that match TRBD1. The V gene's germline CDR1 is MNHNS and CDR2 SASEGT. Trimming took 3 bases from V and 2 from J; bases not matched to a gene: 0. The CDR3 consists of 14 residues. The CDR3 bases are TGTGCCAGCAGTGACAGGGGGCCTGGAAACACCATATATTTT. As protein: CASSDRGPGNTIYF.

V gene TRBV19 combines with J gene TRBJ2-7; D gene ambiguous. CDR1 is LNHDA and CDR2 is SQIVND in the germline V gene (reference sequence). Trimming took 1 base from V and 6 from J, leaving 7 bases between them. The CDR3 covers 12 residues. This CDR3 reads CASSIVGGEQYF. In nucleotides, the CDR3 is TGTGCCAGTAGTATAGTAGGCGGCGAGCAGTACTTC.

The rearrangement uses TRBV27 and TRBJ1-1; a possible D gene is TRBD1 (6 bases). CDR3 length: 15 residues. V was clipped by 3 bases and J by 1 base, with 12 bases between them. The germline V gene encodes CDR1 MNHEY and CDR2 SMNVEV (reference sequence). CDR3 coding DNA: TGTGCCAGCAGTTTTTCACAGGGCCCGAACACTGAAGCTTTCTTT. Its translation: CASSFSQGPNTEAFF.

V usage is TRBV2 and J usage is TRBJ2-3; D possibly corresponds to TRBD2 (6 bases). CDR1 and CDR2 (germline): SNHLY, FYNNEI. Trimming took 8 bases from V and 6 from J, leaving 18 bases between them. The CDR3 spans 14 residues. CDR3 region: CASGGASSEDTQYF. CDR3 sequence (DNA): TGTGCCAGCGGAGGGGCTAGCTCCGAGGATACGCAGTATTTT.

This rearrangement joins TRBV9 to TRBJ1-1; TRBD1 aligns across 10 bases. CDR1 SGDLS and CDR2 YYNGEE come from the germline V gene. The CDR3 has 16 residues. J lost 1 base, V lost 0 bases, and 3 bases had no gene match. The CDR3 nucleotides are TGTGCCAGCAGCGTAGGGGACAGGGGTTGGAACACTGAAGCTTTCTTT. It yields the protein CASSVGDRGWNTEAFF.

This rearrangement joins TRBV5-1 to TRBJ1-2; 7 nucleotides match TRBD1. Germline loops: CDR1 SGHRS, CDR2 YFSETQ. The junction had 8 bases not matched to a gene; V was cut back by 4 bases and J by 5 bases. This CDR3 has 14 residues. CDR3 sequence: CASSGGTDRYGYTF. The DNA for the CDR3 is TGCGCCAGCAGCGGAGGGACAGACAGATATGGCTACACCTTC.

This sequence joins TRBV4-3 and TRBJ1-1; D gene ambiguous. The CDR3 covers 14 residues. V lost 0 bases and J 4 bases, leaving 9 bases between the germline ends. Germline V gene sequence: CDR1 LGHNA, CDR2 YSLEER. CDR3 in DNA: TGCGCCAGCAGCCAAGATGGTTCGGGCACTGAAGCTTTCTTT. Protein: CASSQDGSGTEAFF.

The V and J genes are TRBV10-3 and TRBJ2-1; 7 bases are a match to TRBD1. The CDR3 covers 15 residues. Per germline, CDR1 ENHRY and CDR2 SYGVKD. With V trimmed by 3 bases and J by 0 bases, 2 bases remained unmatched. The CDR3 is CAISDGTASYNEQFF. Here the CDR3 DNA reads TGTGCCATCAGTGATGGGACAGCCTCCTACAATGAGCAGTTCTTC.

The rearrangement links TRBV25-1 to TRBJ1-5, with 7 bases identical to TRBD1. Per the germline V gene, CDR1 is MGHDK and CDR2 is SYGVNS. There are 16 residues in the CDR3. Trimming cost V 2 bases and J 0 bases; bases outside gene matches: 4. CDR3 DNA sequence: TGTGCCAGCAGTGAAACAGGGGCTCCTAGCAATCAGCCCCAGCATTTT. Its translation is CASSETGAPSNQPQHF.

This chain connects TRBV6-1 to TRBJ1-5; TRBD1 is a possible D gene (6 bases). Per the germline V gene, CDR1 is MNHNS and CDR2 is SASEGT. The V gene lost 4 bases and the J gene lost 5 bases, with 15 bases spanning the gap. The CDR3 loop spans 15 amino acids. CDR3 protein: CASSGIRDTYQPQHF. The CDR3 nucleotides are TGTGCCAGCAGTGGAATCCGGGACACTTATCAGCCCCAGCATTTT.

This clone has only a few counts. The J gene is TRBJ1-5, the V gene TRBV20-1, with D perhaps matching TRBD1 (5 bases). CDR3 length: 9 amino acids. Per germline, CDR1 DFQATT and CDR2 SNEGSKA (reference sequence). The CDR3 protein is CSRVETQHF. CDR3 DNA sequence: TGCAGCAGGGTCGAGACCCAGCATTTT.

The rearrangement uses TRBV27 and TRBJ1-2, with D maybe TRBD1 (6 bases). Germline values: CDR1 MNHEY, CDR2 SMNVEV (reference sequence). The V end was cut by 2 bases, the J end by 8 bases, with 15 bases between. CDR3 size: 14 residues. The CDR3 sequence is CASSLAGTLEGYTF. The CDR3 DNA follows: TGTGCCAGCAGTTTAGCCGGGACACTGGAGGGCTACACCTTC.

CDR3 coding DNA: TGTGCCACCAGCATAGCGGGGGCCACCTACGAGCAGTACTTC. Translation gives CATSIAGATYEQYF. V gene TRBV15 combines with J gene TRBJ2-7; 9 positions match TRBD2. There are 14 residues in the CDR3. V lost 4 bases and J lost 2; bases outside the gene matches: 3. Germline loops: CDR1 LNHNV, CDR2 YYDKDF (reference sequence).

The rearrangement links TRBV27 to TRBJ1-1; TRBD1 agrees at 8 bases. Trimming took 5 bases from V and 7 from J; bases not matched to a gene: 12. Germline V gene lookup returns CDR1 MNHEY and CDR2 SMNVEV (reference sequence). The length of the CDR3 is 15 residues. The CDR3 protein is CASSTRDRLTNEAFF. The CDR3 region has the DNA TGTGCCAGCAGTACCCGGGACAGGCTGACCAATGAAGCTTTCTTT.

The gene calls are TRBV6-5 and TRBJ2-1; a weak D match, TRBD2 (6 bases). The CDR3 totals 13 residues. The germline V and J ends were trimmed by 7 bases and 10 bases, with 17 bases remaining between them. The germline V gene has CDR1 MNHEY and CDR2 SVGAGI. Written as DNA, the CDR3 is TGTGCCAGCACCCATTGGGGGGAAGGGGAGCAGTTCTTC. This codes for CASTHWGEGEQFF.

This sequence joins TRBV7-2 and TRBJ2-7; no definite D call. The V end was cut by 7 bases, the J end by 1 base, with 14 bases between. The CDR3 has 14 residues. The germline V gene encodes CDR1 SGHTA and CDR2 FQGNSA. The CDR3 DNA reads TGTGCCAGCAACCCCCCGGAGATGTCCTACGAGCAGTACTTC. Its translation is CASNPPEMSYEQYF.

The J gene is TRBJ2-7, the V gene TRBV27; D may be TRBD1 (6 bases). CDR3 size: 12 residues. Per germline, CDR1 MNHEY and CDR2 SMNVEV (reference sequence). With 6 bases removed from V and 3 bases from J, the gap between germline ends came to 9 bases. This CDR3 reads CASRGQFYEQYF. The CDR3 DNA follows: TGTGCCAGCAGAGGACAGTTCTACGAGCAGTACTTC.

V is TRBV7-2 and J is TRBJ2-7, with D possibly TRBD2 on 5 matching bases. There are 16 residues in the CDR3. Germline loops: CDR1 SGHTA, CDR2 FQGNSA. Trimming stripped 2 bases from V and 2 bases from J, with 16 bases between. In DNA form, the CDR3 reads TGTGCCAGCAGCTTAACTTCGAGGCCCGGGACCTACGAGCAGTACTTC. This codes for CASSLTSRPGTYEQYF.

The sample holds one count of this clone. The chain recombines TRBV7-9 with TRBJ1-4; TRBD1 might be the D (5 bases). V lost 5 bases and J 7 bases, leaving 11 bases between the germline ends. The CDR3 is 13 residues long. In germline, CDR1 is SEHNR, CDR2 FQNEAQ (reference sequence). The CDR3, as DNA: TGTGCCAGCAGCCCTGTAAGGGGTGAAAAACTGTTTTTT. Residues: CASSPVRGEKLFF.

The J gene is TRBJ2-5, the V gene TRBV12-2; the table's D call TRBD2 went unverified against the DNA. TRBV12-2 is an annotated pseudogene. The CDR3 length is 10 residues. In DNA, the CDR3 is TGTGCAAGTCGCGAGGAGACCCAGTACTTC. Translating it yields CASREETQYF.

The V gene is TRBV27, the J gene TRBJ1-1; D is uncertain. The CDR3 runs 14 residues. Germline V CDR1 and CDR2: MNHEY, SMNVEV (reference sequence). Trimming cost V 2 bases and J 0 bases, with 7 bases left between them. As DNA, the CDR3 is TGTGCCAGCAGTTTAAGGGAGATGAACACTGAAGCTTTCTTT. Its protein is CASSLREMNTEAFF.

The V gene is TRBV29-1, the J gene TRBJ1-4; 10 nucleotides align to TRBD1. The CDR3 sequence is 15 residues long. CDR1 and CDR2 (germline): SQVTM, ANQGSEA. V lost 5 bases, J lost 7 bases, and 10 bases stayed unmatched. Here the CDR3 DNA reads TGCAGCGTTTCGGGACAGGGGAATGTGGGTGAAAAACTGTTTTTT. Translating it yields CSVSGQGNVGEKLFF.

The CDR3 DNA sequence: TGTGCCAGCATTCCTGCGGGGGGGTTTGATACGCAGTATTTT. Residues: CASIPAGGFDTQYF. The rearrangement links TRBV27 to TRBJ2-3, with TRBD2 matching over 9 bases. Germline CDR1 reads MNHEY; CDR2 reads SMNVEV (reference sequence). CDR3 size: 14 residues. V lost 7 bases, J lost 6 bases, and 8 bases stayed unmatched.

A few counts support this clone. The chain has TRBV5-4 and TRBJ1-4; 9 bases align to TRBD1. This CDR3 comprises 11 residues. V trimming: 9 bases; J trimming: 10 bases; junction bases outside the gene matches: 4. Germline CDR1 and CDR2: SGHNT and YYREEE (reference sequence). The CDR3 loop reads CAISDRGKLFF. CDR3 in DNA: TGTGCCATCTCGGACAGGGGAAAACTGTTTTTT.